The TCR beta chain under discussion was sequenced for a study of blood T cell repertoires in COVID-19. The overall study: The cDNA or gDNA used as material had been derived from T cells, B-cell-depleted T cells, or PBMCs.

This CDR3 contains 13 residues. Germline V lookup: CDR1 LGHDT, CDR2 YNNKEL (reference sequence). The ends lost 7 bases at V and 5 bases at J; junction bases unmatched: 5. TCRdb keeps only in-frame clones here, not all; method: immunoSEQ multiplex PCR. Here the sample spans 170,000 or so clones, roughly 90% being singletons. This sequence joins TRBV3-1 (or the pseudogene TRBV3-2) and TRBJ2-4; TRBD1 matches 7 bases. The sample taken for sequencing was PBMCs or T cells enriched from blood (not recorded which). The TCR was taken from a woman aged 50 to 65 who had recovered from COVID-19. CDR3 amino acids: CASNTTGENIQYF. The CDR3 region has the DNA TGTGCCAGCAACACTACAGGGGAAAACATTCAGTACTTC.